This TCR beta chain was retrieved from a study of blood T cell repertoires in COVID-19 (dated by TCRdb to 2018 to 2021). For the wider study: Samples covering the acute and convalescent phases of COVID-19 were provided by collaborators in the United States, Italy and Spain. A freely available public database, intended as a resource for researchers studying the immune response to SARS-CoV-2, is where the repertoires were released. The sample metadata nearly always contained a de-identified subject ID, COVID-19 status, age in years and sex. Where available, HLA class I and class II types were obtained from metadata supplied by the sample provider rather than from assay-based typing. The samples were drawn from the first 160 participants of the ongoing ImmuneRACE study and from roughly 1,300 subjects provided by 6 global collaborators. The material from the prospective study consisted of cDNA or gDNA derived from T cells, B-cell-depleted T cells, or PBMCs. Subjects who had been exposed to COVID-19, were actively infected with it, or had recovered from it provided the deeply sampled blood TCRbeta repertoires that made up the dataset. Summary of the overall study and its limitations: The quantity of clinical and demographic metadata differed by source and by participant and was supplied without curation.

TCRbeta CDR3 regions were amplified from genomic DNA using the immunoSEQ Assay, a bias-controlled multiplex PCR. For the original study's pipeline: Nucleated cell counts per sample were estimated from amplification of reference gene primers within the assay. Sequence reads were collapsed and filtered to measure the absolute abundance of every unique TCRbeta CDR3 rearrangement. Productive Simpson clonality was computed per sample as the square root of Simpson's diversity index over productive rearrangements. TCRdb obtained this table from immuneACCESS and retained in-frame rearrangements with V and J assigned. These tables miss some clones; where compared with another copy, unresolved V genes account for less than half of the shortfall, and the remainder is unexplained. The V and J calls and clone size are taken from that table; D and trimming were inferred from the DNA. A total of 28,000 or so clones appear in this sample, around 90% of them only once. The top ten hold under 8% of the sample.

One collaborating source in Seattle enrolled patients while the patients were actively infected and followed the patients over time throughout the course of disease. Each collaborating institution followed its own protocols to collect whole blood in K2EDTA tubes. Collaborator samples were shipped for TCRbeta analysis as frozen whole blood, isolated PBMCs, or DNA extracted from either sample type. Worth noting for this clone: What this receptor recognizes is not known. No qualities accompany the bases; no much larger clone lies one base away.

This TCR came from a man aged 60 to 69 with COVID-19, enrolled during active disease. Sequenced: peripheral blood.

This receptor carries the CDR3 CASSLYGTASSTDTQYF. The nucleotide sequence is TGTGCCAGCAGCCTCTATGGGACAGCCTCTAGCACAGATACGCAGTATTTT. The chain couples TRBV5-8 to TRBJ2-3; TRBD1 fits 7 bases in the junction. The CDR3 spans 17 residues, from the cysteine through the phenylalanine. Just CDR3 DNA is preserved here, 51 bases in frame from base 1. V is pruned by 4 bases and J by 0 bases, leaving 11 bases of the junction without a gene match. For CDR1 and CDR2, the germline V gene lists SGHTS and YDEGEE.